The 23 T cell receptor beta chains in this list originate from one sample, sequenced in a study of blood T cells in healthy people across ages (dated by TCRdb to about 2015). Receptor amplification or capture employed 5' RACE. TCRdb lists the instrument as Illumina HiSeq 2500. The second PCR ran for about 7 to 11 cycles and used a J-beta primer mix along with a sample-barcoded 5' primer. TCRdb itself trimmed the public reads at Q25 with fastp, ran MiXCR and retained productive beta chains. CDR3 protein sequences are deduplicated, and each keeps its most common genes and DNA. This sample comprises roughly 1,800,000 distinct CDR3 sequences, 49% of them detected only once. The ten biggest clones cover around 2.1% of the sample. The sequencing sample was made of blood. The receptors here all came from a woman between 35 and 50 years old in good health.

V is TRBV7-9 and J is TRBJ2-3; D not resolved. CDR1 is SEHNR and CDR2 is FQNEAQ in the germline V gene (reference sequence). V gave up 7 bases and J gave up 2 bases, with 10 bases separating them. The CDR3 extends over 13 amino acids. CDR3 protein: CASTAPTTDTQYF. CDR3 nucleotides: TGTGCCAGCACCGCCCCGACCACAGATACGCAGTATTTT.

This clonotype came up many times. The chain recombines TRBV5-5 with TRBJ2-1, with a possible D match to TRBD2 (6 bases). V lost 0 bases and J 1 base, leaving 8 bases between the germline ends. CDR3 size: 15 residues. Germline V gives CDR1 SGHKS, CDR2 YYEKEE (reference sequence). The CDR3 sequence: CASSLGTTSYNEQFF. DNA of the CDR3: TGTGCCAGCAGCTTGGGGACTACGTCCTACAATGAGCAGTTCTTC.

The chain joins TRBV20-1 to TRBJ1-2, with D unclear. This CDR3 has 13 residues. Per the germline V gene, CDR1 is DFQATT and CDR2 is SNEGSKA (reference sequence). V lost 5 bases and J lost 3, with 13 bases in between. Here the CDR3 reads CSAVKGFDYGYTF. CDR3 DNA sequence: TGCAGTGCTGTTAAAGGGTTCGACTATGGCTACACCTTC.

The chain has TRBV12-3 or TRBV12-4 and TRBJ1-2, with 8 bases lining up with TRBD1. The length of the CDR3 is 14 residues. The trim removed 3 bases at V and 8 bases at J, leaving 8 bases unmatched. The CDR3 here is CASSFRQGAGGYTF. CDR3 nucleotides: TGTGCCAGCAGTTTTAGGCAGGGGGCAGGAGGCTACACCTTC.

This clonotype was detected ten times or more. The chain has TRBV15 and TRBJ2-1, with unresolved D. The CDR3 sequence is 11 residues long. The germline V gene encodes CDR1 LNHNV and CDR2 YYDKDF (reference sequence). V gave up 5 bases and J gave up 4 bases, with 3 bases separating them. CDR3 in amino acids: CATSGYNEQFF. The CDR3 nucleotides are TGTGCCACCAGCGGATACAATGAGCAGTTCTTC.

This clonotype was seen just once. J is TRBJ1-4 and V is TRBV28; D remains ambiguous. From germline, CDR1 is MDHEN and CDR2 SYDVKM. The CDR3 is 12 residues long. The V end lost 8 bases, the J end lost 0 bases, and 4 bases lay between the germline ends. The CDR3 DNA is TGTGCCAGCCACGCAACTAATGAAAAACTGTTTTTT. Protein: CASHATNEKLFF. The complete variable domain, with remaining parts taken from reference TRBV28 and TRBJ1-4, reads DVKVTQSSRYLVKRTGEKVFLECVQDMDHENMFWYRQDPGLGLRLIYFSYDVKMKEKGDIPEGYSVSREKKERFSLILESASTNQTSMYLCASHATNEKLFFGSGTQLSVL.

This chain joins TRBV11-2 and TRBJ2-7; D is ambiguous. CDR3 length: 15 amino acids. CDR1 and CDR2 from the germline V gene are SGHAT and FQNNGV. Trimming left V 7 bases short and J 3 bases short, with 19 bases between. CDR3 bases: TGTGCCAGCAAGGTGTGGGGTTTCCCTCTCTACGAGCAGTACTTC. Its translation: CASKVWGFPLYEQYF.

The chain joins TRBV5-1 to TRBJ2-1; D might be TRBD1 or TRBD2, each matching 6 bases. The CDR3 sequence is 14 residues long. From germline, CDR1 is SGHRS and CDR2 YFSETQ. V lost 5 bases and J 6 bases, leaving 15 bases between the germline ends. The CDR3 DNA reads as TGCGCCAGCAGGGAGGGTCGACAGGTCAATGAGCAGTTCTTC. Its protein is CASREGRQVNEQFF.

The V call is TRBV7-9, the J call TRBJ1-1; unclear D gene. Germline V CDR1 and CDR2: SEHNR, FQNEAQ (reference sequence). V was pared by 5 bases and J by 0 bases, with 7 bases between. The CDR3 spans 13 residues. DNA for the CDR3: TGTGCCAGCAGCAACCATTTGAACACTGAAGCTTTCTTT. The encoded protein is CASSNHLNTEAFF. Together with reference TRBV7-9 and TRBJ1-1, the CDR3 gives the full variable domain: DTGVSQNPRHKITKRGQNVTFRCDPISEHNRLYWYRQTLGQGPEFLTYFQNEAQLEKSRLLSDRFSAERPKGSFSTLEIQRTEQGDSAMYLCASSNHLNTEAFFGQGTRLTVV.

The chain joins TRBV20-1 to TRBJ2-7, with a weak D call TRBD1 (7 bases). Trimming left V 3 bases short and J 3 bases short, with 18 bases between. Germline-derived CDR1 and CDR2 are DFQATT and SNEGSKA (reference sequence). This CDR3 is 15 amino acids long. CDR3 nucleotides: TGCAGTGCTAGCCCCGCCAGGGGGAGGATCTACGAGCAGTACTTC. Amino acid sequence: CSASPARGRIYEQYF.

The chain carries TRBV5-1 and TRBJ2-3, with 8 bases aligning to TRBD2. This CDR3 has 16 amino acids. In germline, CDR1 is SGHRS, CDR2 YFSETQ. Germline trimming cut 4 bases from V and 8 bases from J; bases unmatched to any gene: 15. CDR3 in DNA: TGCGCCAGCAGCCCCCGGTCGTTGGCGGGGGGTGGTACGCAGTATTTT. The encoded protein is CASSPRSLAGGGTQYF.

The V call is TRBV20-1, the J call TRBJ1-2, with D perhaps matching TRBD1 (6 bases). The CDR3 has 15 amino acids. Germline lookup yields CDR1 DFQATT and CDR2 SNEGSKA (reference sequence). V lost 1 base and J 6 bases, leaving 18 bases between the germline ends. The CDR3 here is CSARGDTGRSDGYTF. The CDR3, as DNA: TGCAGTGCTAGAGGGGACACGGGACGGAGCGATGGCTACACCTTC.

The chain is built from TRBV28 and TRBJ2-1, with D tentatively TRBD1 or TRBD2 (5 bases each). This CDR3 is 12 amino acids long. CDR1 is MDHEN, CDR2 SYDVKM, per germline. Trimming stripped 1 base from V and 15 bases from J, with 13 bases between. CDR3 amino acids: CASSLSRVGGFF. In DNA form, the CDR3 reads TGTGCCAGCAGTTTATCCAGGGTTGGGGGGTTCTTC. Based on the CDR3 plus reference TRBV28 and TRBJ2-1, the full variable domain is DVKVTQSSRYLVKRTGEKVFLECVQDMDHENMFWYRQDPGLGLRLIYFSYDVKMKEKGDIPEGYSVSREKKERFSLILESASTNQTSMYLCASSLSRVGGFFGPGTRLTVL.

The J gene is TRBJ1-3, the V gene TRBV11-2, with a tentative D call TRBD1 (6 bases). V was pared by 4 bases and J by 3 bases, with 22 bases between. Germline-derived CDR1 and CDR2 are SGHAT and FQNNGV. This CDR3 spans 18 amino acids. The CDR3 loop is CASSSYSPGQGSGNTIYF. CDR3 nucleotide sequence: TGTGCCAGCAGCTCCTATTCTCCGGGACAAGGGAGTGGAAACACCATATATTTT. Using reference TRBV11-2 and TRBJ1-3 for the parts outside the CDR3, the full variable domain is EAGVAQSPRYKIIEKRQSVAFWCNPISGHATLYWYQQILGQGPKLLIQFQNNGVVDDSQLPKDRFSAERLKGVDSTLKIQPAKLEDSAVYLCASSSYSPGQGSGNTIYFGEGSWLTVV.

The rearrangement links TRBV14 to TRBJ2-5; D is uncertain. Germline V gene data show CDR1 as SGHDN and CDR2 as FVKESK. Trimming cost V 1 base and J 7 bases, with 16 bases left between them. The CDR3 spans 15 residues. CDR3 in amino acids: CASSQGTWNVRTQYF. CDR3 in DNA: TGTGCCAGCAGCCAAGGGACGTGGAACGTGCGGACCCAGTACTTC.

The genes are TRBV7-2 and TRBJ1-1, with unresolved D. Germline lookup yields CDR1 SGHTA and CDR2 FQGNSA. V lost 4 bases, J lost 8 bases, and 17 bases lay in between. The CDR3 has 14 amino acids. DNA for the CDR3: TGTGCCAGCAGCTCCCGGACCGCGAGCGCCGAAGCTTTCTTT. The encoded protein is CASSSRTASAEAFF.

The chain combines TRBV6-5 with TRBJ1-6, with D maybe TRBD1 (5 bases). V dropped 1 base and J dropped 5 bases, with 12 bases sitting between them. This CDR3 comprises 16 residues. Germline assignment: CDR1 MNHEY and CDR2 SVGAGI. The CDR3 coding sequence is TGTGCCAGCAGTTACTTTGGTGACAGAAATAATTCACCCCTCCACTTT. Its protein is CASSYFGDRNNSPLHF.

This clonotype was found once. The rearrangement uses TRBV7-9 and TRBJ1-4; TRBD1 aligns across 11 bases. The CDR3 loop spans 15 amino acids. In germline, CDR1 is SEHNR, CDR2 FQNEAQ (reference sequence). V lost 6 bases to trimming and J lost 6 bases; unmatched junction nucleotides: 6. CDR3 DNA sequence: TGTGCCAGCAGACCAGGACAGGGGGCGGATGAAAAACTGTTTTTT. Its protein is CASRPGQGADEKLFF.

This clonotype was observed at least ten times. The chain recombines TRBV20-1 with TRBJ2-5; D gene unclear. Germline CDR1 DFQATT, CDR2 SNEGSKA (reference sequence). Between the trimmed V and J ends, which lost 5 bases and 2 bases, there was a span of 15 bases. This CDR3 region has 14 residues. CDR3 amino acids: CSAETMVGQETQYF. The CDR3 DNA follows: TGCAGTGCTGAGACCATGGTGGGTCAAGAGACCCAGTACTTC.

The CDR3: CASSLRGGRLAKNIQYF. The CDR3 DNA follows: TGTGCCAGCAGCTTGCGGGGGGGACGATTAGCCAAAAACATTCAGTACTTC. This sequence joins TRBV7-2 and TRBJ2-4; 9 bases are shared with TRBD2. The CDR3 spans 17 residues. Germline V gives CDR1 SGHTA, CDR2 FQGNSA. The junction had 6 bases not matched to a gene; V was cut back by 3 bases and J by 0 bases.

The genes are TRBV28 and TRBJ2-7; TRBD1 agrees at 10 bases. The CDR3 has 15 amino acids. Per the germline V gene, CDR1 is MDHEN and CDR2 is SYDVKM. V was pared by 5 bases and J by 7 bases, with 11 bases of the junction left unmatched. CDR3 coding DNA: TGTGCCAGCAGTACCCCGGGACAGGGGAGTTGGGAGCAGTACTTC. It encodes CASSTPGQGSWEQYF.

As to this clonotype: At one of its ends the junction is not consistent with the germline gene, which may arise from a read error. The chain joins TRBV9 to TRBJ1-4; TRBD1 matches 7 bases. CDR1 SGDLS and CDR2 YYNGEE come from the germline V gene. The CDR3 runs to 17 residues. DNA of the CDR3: TGTGCCAGCAGCGCAGGGACGACAGGGATTACTAATGAAAGACTGTTTTTT. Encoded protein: CASSAGTTGITNERLFF.

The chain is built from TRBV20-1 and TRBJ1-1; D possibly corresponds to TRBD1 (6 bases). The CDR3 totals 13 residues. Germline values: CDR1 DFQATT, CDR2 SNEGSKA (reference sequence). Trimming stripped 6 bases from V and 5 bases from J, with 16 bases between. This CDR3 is CSAPSRGGTEAFF. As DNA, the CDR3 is TGCAGTGCCCCTTCCAGGGGAGGGACTGAAGCTTTCTTT.